The source of this T cell receptor (beta chain) is a study of cytomegalovirus exposure and HLA in healthy donors. General study points: Productive rates of about 87% or about 30% were seen for most TCR beta V segments in an earlier analysis. In a later analysis, CMV-associated beta chains were mostly HLA-associated, it appeared.

The CDR3 totals 15 residues. The V gene end was trimmed by 2 bases and the J gene end by 2 bases; junction bases not matched to a gene: 4. Germline V gene data show CDR1 as KGHSH and CDR2 as LQKENI. Remarks on this clone: Its antigen is unknown.

The PCR had 60 Vbeta and 13 Jbeta primers. Profiling relied on immunoSEQ multiplex PCR, and the TCRdb table lists in-frame clones only, not all of them. The sample records about 120,000 clones, less than 80% being singletons. The TCR was taken from a man aged 25-45 years in good health and CMV-seronegative. The chain links TRBV18 to TRBJ2-3; 7 bases are shared with TRBD2. The sequenced sample consisted of PBMCs. Here the CDR3 DNA reads TGTGCCAGCTCACCAGCCGGGGGGTTCACAGATACGCAGTATTTT. Its translation is CASSPAGGFTDTQYF.